The clone carrying this T cell receptor (beta chain) occurred a few times. Its antigen is as yet unknown. Read sequence stops 3 residues before the CDR3 end, and the germline J gene provides the missing end. Only in-frame clones appear in the TCRdb table, and some are missing; sequencing was by immunoSEQ multiplex PCR. The counts give roughly 50,000 clones, none of them seen only once; roughly 3.4% is held by the top ten. This sample was taken from a study of T cell clonality in common variable immunodeficiency. The study, taken as a whole, reports: Patient heterogeneity in the CVID cohort limited correlations between repertoire features and clinical complications.

Trimming removed 5 bases from V and 6 bases from J; junction bases left unmatched: 8. Germline V CDR1 and CDR2: SEHNR, FQNEAQ (reference sequence). The length of the CDR3 is 14 residues. The receptor's source is a person aged 18 to 70 in good health. The chain recombines TRBV7-9 with TRBJ1-2, with TRBD1 matching 8 bases. The sequencing sample was made of peripheral blood mononuclear cells. The CDR3 here is CASSPTGTGDGYTF. The sequenced part of the CDR3 DNA is TGTGCCAGCAGCCCGACCGGGACAGGTGATGGC.